This entry lists 22 T cell receptor beta chains sequenced from one sample in a study of CD8 T cells in Susac syndrome (dated by TCRdb to between 2019 and 2020). The method was the immunoSEQ multiplex PCR assay. RNA was extracted using the RNeasy kit, and about 0.5 to 1 ug of the RNA was reverse transcribed with random hexamers. TCRdb trimmed the raw reads at Q25, called clones with MiXCR and kept productive beta chains. Under each unique CDR3 protein, matching rows form one entry showing the most common genes and DNA. The sample table contains approximately 230,000 distinct CDR3 sequences; only one count was recorded for 93% of them. 0.07% to 0.09% of the sample is held by the ten biggest clonotypes. The sequencing input was CD4+ T cells from PBMCs. These receptors came from a human donor with multiple sclerosis.

V is TRBV19 and J is TRBJ2-5, with a weak D call TRBD1 (8 bases). CDR1 LNHDA and CDR2 SQIVND come from the germline V gene (reference sequence). The V and J ends lost 5 bases and 5 bases respectively, with 24 bases between them. The CDR3 is 17 residues long. The CDR3 loop reads CASSSGGGGSRTETQYF. Written as DNA, the CDR3 is TGTGCCAGTAGTTCAGGGGGCGGCGGGAGTAGGACGGAGACCCAGTACTTC.

The chain carries TRBV5-1 and TRBJ2-5; D ambiguous. The germline V gene has CDR1 SGHRS and CDR2 YFSETQ. Deletions cut 1 base from V and 4 bases from J, with 20 bases between. This CDR3 comprises 17 residues. CDR3: CASSLSVGPSFGETQYF. The CDR3 bases are TGCGCCAGCAGCTTGAGCGTCGGACCCTCGTTTGGAGAGACCCAGTACTTC.

The chain is built from TRBV28 and TRBJ2-2; D is ambiguous. Trimming shortened V by 3 bases and J by 1 base, and 3 bases separated the two germline ends. The CDR3 runs to 13 residues. From germline, CDR1 is MDHEN and CDR2 SYDVKM. This chain's CDR3 is CASSFRNTGELFF. CDR3 in DNA: TGTGCCAGCAGTTTTCGGAACACCGGGGAGCTGTTTTTT.

The chain recombines TRBV2 with TRBJ1-1; possibly TRBD1 for D (6 bases). Germline loops: CDR1 SNHLY, CDR2 FYNNEI. The germline V and J ends were trimmed by 5 bases and 1 base, with 17 bases remaining between them. This CDR3 comprises 16 residues. DNA of the CDR3: TGTGCCAGCAGTCGTGGGGGCGTAATTGGGAACACTGAAGCTTTCTTT. Its protein is CASSRGGVIGNTEAFF.

Comment on this clonotype: One end of the junction fails to match germline, which may point to a read error. The V call is TRBV4-1, the J call TRBJ1-1, with D possibly being TRBD1 (5 bases). This CDR3 is 16 amino acids long. Germline CDR1 reads MGHRA; CDR2 reads YSYEKL. CDR3 in DNA: TGCGCCAGCAGCCATTACACCGTGGGGCGAAGAACTGAAGTTTTCTTT. Amino acid sequence: CASSHYTVGRRTEVFF.

This chain links TRBV5-1 with TRBJ2-5; D assignment may be TRBD1 or TRBD2 (5 bases each). The CDR3 spans 15 residues. Germline loops: CDR1 SGHRS, CDR2 YFSETQ. The germline V and J ends were trimmed by 2 bases and 5 bases, with 16 bases remaining between them. CDR3 in amino acids: CASSFGERGRETQYF. The CDR3 DNA reads TGCGCCAGCAGCTTTGGAGAGAGGGGTCGGGAGACCCAGTACTTC. The variable domain in full, completed from reference TRBV5-1 and TRBJ2-5, reads KAGVTQTPRYLIKTRGQQVTLSCSPISGHRSVSWYQQTPGQGLQFLFEYFSETQRNKGNFPGRFSGRQFSNSRSEMNVSTLELGDSALYLCASSFGERGRETQYFGPGTRLLVL.

This chain links TRBV20-1 with TRBJ1-4; D is ambiguous. Trimming shortened V by 0 bases and J by 0 bases, and 8 bases separated the two germline ends. The CDR3 extends over 15 amino acids. Germline V gene sequence: CDR1 DFQATT, CDR2 SNEGSKA (reference sequence). The CDR3 loop is CSARDPGTTNEKLFF. The CDR3 DNA reads TGCAGTGCTAGAGATCCCGGGACAACTAATGAAAAACTGTTTTTT.

The chain carries TRBV7-9 and TRBJ2-2; D is unclear. V was trimmed by 3 bases and J by 5 bases, leaving 25 bases between them. Germline V gene lookup returns CDR1 SEHNR and CDR2 FQNEAQ (reference sequence). This CDR3 region has 19 residues. CDR3 nucleotide sequence: TGTGCCAGCAGCTTTTCCCCCGCCCGGGCGGCCGGTCTGACCGGGGAGCTGTTTTTT. Translating gives CASSFSPARAAGLTGELFF. Variable domain in full (rest from reference TRBV7-9 and TRBJ2-2): DTGVSQNPRHKITKRGQNVTFRCDPISEHNRLYWYRQTLGQGPEFLTYFQNEAQLEKSRLLSDRFSAERPKGSFSTLEIQRTEQGDSAMYLCASSFSPARAAGLTGELFFGEGSRLTVL.

The CDR3 nucleotides read TGCAGTGCACGAAAGGGACAGGGGGCTGGGGAGACCCAGTACTTC. It encodes CSARKGQGAGETQYF. The chain uses TRBV20-1 and TRBJ2-5; 12 bases match TRBD1. With V trimmed by 6 bases and J by 5 bases, 10 bases remained unmatched. CDR3 length equals 15 residues. Germline V lookup: CDR1 DFQATT, CDR2 SNEGSKA (reference sequence).

The chain is built from TRBV3-1 and TRBJ1-2; D ambiguous. Trimming removed 1 base at V and 5 bases at J, with 14 bases between. Looked up from germline, CDR1 is LGHDT and CDR2 is YNNKEL (reference sequence). The CDR3 has 15 residues. The CDR3 bases are TGTGCCAGCAGCCAAGGTGTGGTGCGATTTTATGGCTACACCTTC. Translation: CASSQGVVRFYGYTF. Based on the CDR3 plus reference TRBV3-1 and TRBJ1-2, the full variable domain is DTAVSQTPKYLVTQMGNDKSIKCEQNLGHDTMYWYKQDSKKFLKIMFSYNNKELIINETVPNRFSPKSPDKAHLNLHINSLELGDSAVYFCASSQGVVRFYGYTFGSGTRLTVV.

This chain uses TRBV12-3 or TRBV12-4 with TRBJ1-5, with a tentative D call TRBD1 (6 bases). CDR3 length equals 13 residues. Trimming took off 4 bases at V and 7 bases at J, with 11 bases between the two ends. The DNA for the CDR3 is TGTGCCAGCAGTTACAGGGTCGGGCAGCCCCAGCATTTT. Its translation is CASSYRVGQPQHF.

The table lists this clonotype with a count of one. The chain has TRBV18 and TRBJ2-3; no firm D call. This CDR3 contains 15 residues. V lost 0 bases to trimming and J lost 4 bases, with 11 bases between them. The germline gives CDR1 KGHSH, CDR2 LQKENI. Here the CDR3 DNA reads TGTGCCAGCTCACCACCGATCTATGAGGCAGATACGCAGTATTTT. As protein: CASSPPIYEADTQYF. Full variable domain (rest looked up from reference TRBV18 and TRBJ2-3): NAGVMQNPRHLVRRRGQEARLRCSPMKGHSHVYWYRQLPEEGLKFMVYLQKENIIDESGMPKERFSAEFPKEGPSILRIQQVVRGDSAAYFCASSPPIYEADTQYFGPGTRLTVL.

The chain employs TRBV4-1 and TRBJ1-2, with 7 positions matching TRBD1. V shed 3 bases and J 6 bases; nucleotides not matched to a gene: 10. Germline CDR1 reads MGHRA; CDR2 reads YSYEKL. CDR3 length: 15 amino acids. CDR3 region: CASSHAPGTEDGYTF. The DNA of the CDR3 is TGCGCCAGCAGCCACGCCCCCGGGACAGAAGATGGCTACACCTTC.

This clonotype has only one observation. The chain links TRBV11-1 to TRBJ2-7; either TRBD1 or TRBD2 may supply D (5 bases each). The CDR3 is 13 amino acids. With 5 bases removed from V and 4 bases from J, the gap between germline ends came to 12 bases. Germline values: CDR1 SGHAT, CDR2 FQDESV (reference sequence). In DNA, the CDR3 is TGTGCCAGCAGCCCTCGTTGGGGGTACGAGCAGTACTTC. Translated: CASSPRWGYEQYF.

This chain uses TRBV6-5 with TRBJ2-5, with D hard to call. Trimming took off 2 bases at V and 2 bases at J, with 6 bases between the two ends. Germline assignment: CDR1 MNHEY and CDR2 SVGAGI. The CDR3 totals 13 residues. DNA of the CDR3: TGTGCCAGCAGTTACATAGTTCAAGAGACCCAGTACTTC. Translated, it gives CASSYIVQETQYF.

V gene TRBV4-1 combines with J gene TRBJ1-1, with a tentative D call TRBD1 (5 bases). CDR3 length: 15 residues. V shed 8 bases and J shed 2 bases, with 18 bases lying between them. CDR1 and CDR2 from the germline V gene are MGHRA and YSYEKL. This CDR3 reads CASARVAQANTEAFF. In nucleotides, the CDR3 is TGCGCCAGCGCTCGGGTGGCACAGGCCAACACTGAAGCTTTCTTT.

This clonotype has only one observation. The genes are TRBV5-1 and TRBJ1-6; D is ambiguous. CDR3 size: 14 residues. In germline, CDR1 is SGHRS, CDR2 YFSETQ. Trimming removed 1 base at V and 6 bases at J, with 8 bases between. CDR3 sequence: CASSLTQSNSPLHF. The CDR3 DNA sequence: TGCGCCAGCAGCTTGACCCAGAGTAATTCACCCCTCCACTTT.

The J gene is TRBJ2-2, the V gene TRBV29-1; possibly TRBD1 or TRBD2 for D (5 bases each). This CDR3 comprises 16 residues. Trimming removed 4 bases at V and 3 bases at J, with 18 bases between. Per the germline V gene, CDR1 is SQVTM and CDR2 is ANQGSEA. The CDR3 coding sequence is TGCAGCGTTGTTTGGGGACGTAAAGGGGACACCGGGGAGCTGTTTTTT. This sequence encodes CSVVWGRKGDTGELFF.

The chain joins TRBV25-1 to TRBJ1-6, with D possibly being TRBD1 (5 bases). Germline CDR1 MGHDK, CDR2 SYGVNS. The V end was cut by 4 bases, the J end by 7 bases, with 8 bases between. This CDR3 is built from 13 residues. The CDR3 bases are TGTGCCAGCAGTGGACGACAGAATTCACCCCTCCACTTT. Translation gives CASSGRQNSPLHF.

This chain uses TRBV5-6 with TRBJ1-1; D call uncertain. This CDR3 region has 11 residues. The V end lost 1 base, the J end lost 6 bases, and 4 bases lay between the germline ends. Looked up from germline, CDR1 is SGHDT and CDR2 is YYEEEE. CDR3 amino acids: CASSLYSEAFF. As DNA, the CDR3 is TGTGCCAGCAGCTTGTACTCTGAAGCTTTCTTT.

The J gene is TRBJ1-3, the V gene TRBV18; weak D call: TRBD1 (5 bases). V dropped 6 bases and J dropped 3 bases, with 18 bases sitting between them. The CDR3 is 16 amino acids. Germline V CDR1 and CDR2: KGHSH, LQKENI. The CDR3 nucleotides are TGTGCCAGCTCCCTGAACGGGGGTATTCATGGAAACACCATATATTTT. It is translated as CASSLNGGIHGNTIYF.

This clonotype was picked up one time. V usage is TRBV6-5 and J usage is TRBJ2-7, with D unresolved. V dropped 5 bases and J dropped 1 base, with 9 bases sitting between them. The V gene's germline CDR1 is MNHEY and CDR2 SVGAGI. The CDR3 loop spans 13 amino acids. CDR3 coding DNA: TGTGCCAGCAGTAGAACAAGTTCCTACGAGCAGTACTTC. Translation: CASSRTSSYEQYF.